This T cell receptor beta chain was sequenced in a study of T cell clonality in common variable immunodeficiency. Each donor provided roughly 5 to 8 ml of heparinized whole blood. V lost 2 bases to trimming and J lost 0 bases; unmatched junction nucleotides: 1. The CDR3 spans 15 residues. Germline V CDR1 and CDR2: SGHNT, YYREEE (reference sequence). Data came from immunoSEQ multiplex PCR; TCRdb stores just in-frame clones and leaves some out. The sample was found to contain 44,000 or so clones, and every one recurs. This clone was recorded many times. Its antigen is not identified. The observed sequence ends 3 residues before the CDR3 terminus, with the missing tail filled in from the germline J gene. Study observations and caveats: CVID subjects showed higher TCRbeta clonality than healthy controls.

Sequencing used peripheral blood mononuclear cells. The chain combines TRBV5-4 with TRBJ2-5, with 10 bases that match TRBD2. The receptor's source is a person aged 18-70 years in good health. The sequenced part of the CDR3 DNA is TGTGCCAGCAGCTTTGGACTAGCGGACCAAGAGACC. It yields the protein CASSFGLADQET. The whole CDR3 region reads CASSFGLADQETQYF.